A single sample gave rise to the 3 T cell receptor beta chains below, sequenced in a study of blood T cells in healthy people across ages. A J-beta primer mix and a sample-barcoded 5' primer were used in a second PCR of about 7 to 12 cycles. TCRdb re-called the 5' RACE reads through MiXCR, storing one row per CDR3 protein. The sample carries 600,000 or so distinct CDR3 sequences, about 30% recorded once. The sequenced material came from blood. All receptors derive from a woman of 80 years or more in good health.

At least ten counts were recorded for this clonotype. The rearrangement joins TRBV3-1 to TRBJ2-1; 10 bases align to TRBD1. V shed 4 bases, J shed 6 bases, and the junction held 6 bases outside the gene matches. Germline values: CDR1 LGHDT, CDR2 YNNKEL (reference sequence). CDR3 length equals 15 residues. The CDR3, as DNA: TGTGCCAGCAGCCGCGACAGGGGGCTATCCAATGAGCAGTTCTTC. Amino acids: CASSRDRGLSNEQFF.

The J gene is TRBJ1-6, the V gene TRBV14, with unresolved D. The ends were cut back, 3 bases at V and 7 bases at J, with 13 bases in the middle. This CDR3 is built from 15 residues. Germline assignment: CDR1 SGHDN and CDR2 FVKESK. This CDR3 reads CASSQAAGRNSPLHF. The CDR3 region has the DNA TGTGCCAGCAGCCAGGCGGCGGGGAGGAATTCACCCCTCCACTTT. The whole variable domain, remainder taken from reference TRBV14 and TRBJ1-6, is EAGVTQFPSHSVIEKGQTVTLRCDPISGHDNLYWYRRVMGKEIKFLLHFVKESKQDESGMPNNRFLAERTGGTYSTLKVQPAELEDSGVYFCASSQAAGRNSPLHFGNGTRLTVT.

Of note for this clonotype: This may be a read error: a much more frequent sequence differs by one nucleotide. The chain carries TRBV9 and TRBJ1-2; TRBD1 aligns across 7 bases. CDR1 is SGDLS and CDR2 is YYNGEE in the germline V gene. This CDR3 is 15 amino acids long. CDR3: CASSVDGRGNCGYTF. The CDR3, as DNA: TGTGCCAGCAGCGTAGATGGCAGGGGGAACTGTGGCTACACCTTC.